The present TCR beta chain was sequenced within a study of long-term antiretroviral therapy in people with HIV. J was trimmed by 0 bases and V by 4 bases; bases with no gene match: 5. The length of the CDR3 is 16 residues. The V gene's germline CDR1 is SGHTA and CDR2 FQGNSA. This clone appeared once. The run of the v3.0 immunoSEQ assay was at survey level. This table comes from immunoSEQ multiplex PCR, and its TCRdb copy is limited to in-frame clones, with some not included. The table includes 25,000 to 35,000 clones, 85% to 95% detected once. The starting material was unsorted PBMCs, obtained 5.3 years after starting antiretroviral therapy. The rearrangement links TRBV7-2 to TRBJ2-7, with 11 bases fitting TRBD2. The sequence derives from a man aged 45-60 years with HIV. The CDR3 region has the DNA TGTGCCAGCAGCTACTCTAGCGGGGGGTCCTCCTACGAGCAGTACTTC. Residues: CASSYSSGGSSYEQYF.